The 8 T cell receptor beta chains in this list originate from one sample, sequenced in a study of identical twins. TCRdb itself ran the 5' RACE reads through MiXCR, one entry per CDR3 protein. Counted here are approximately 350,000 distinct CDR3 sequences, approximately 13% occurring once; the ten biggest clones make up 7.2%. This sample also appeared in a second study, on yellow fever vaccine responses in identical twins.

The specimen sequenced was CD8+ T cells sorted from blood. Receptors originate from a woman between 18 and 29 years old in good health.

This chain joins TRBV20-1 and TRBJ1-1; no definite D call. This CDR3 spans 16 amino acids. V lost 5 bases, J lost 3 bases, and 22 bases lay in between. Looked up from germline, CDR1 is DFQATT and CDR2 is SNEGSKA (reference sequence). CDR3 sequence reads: CSAGNQAAQVDTEAFF. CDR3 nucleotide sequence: TGCAGTGCTGGAAATCAAGCCGCTCAGGTAGACACTGAAGCTTTCTTT.

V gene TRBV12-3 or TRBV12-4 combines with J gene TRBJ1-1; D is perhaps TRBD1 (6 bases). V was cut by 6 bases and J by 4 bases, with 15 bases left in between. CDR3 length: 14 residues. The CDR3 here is CASSYRVASTEAFF. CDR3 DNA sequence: TGTGCCAGCAGCTACAGGGTTGCGAGCACTGAAGCTTTCTTT.

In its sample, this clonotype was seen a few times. CDR3 coding DNA: TGTGCCAGCAGCCGAACCGACGACCGGGACAGGTCAACTAATGAAAAACTGTTTTTT. Translated: CASSRTDDRDRSTNEKLFF. The gene calls are TRBV11-1 and TRBJ1-4, with TRBD1 matching 8 bases. The germline V gene has CDR1 SGHAT and CDR2 FQDESV (reference sequence). Unmatched junction bases numbered 14, after V lost 5 bases and J lost 0 bases. The CDR3 totals 19 residues.

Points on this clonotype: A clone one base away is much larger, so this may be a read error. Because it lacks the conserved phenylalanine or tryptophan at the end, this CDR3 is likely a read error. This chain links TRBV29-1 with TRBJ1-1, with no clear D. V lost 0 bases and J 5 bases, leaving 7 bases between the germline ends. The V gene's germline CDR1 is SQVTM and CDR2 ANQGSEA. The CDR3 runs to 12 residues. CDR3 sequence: CSVEEEVTEAFL. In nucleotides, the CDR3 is TGCAGCGTTGAAGAAGAGGTTACTGAAGCTTTCTTA.

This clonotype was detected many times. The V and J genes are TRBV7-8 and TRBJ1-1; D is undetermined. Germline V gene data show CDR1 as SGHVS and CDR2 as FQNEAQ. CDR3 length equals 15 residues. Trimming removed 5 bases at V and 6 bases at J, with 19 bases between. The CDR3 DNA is TGTGCCAGCAGCCCTCTGGTCAGGAGGTTTGCTGAAGCTTTCTTT. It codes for CASSPLVRRFAEAFF. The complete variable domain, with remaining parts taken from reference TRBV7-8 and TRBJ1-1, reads GAGVSQSPRYKVAKRGQDVALRCDPISGHVSLFWYQQALGQGPEFLTYFQNEAQLDKSGLPSDRFFAERPEGSVSTLKIQRTQQEDSAVYLCASSPLVRRFAEAFFGQGTRLTVV.

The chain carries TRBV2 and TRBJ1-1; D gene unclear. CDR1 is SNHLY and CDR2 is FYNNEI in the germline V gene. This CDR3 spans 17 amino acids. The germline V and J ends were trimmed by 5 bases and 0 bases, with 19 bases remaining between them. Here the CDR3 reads CASSPGEASHMNTEAFF. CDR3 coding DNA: TGTGCCAGCAGTCCTGGGGAGGCCTCACATATGAACACTGAAGCTTTCTTT.

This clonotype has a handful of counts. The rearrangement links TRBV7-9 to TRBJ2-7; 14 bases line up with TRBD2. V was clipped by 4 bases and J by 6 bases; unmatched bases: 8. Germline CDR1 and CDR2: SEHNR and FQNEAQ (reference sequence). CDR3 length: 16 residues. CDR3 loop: CASSSRLAGGRIEQYF. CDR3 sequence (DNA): TGTGCCAGCAGCTCCCGACTAGCGGGAGGGCGGATCGAGCAGTACTTC.

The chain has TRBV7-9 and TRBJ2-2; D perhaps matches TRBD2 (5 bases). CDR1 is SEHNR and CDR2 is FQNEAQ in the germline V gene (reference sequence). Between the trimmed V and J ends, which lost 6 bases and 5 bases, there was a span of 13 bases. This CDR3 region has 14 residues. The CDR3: CASRASGLTGELFF. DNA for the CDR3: TGTGCCAGCAGGGCGAGCGGATTAACCGGGGAGCTGTTTTTT.